This T cell receptor beta chain was sequenced during a study of beta chain features in type 1 diabetes. At the level of the study: Across the samples, 107,917,701 sorted cells were examined in total.

It was one heparinised blood draw, averaging about 116 mL, that each donor gave. A word on this clone: The antigen remains unidentified.

Notes on the study in general: Patients' naive, central memory and Treg TCRB repertoires seemed closer to one another than those of healthy donors. Patients with Type 1 diabetes showed moderately but significantly shorter TCRB CDR3s in all four CD4+ subsets.

Reverse transcription of all isolated RNA meant that expressed TCRB transcripts were sequenced. Here immunoSEQ multiplex PCR was the method, and the copy in TCRdb shows in-frame clones only, minus some. The repertoire holds about 220,000 clones, with roughly a tenth as singletons. Germline V gene lookup returns CDR1 GTSNPN and CDR2 SVGIG (reference sequence). V lost 2 bases, J lost 4 bases, and 17 bases lay in between. CDR3 length equals 15 residues. The V gene is TRBV30, the J gene TRBJ1-2, with D tentatively TRBD1 (6 bases). The clonotype originates from a man in his late teens or twenties in good health. Material: central memory CD4+ T cells from blood. The CDR3 coding sequence is TGTGCCTGGAGTCCCCCGGGCAGGGGAAGCTATGGCTACACCTTC. Translated, it gives CAWSPPGRGSYGYTF.